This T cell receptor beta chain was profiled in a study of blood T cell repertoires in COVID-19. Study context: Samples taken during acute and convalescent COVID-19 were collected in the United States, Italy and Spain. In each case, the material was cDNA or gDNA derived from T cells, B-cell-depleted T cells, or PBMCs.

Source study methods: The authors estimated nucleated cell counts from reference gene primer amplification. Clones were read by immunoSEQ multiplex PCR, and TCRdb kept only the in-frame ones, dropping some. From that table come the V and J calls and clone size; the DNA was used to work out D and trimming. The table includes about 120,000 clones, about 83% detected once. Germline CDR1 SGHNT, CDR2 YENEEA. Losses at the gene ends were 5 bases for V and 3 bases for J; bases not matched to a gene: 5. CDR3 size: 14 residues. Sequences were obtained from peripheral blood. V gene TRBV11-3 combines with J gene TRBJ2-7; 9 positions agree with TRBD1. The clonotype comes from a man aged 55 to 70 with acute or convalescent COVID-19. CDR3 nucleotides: TGTGCCAGCAGCGCCGGACAGGGGCGCTACGAGCAGTACTTC. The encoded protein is CASSAGQGRYEQYF.